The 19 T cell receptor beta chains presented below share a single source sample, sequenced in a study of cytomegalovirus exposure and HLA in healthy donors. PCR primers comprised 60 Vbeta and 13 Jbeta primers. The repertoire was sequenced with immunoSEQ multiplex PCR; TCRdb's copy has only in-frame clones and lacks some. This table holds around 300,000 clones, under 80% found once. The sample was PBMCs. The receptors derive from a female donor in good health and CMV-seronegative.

CDR3: CATFSGGVRTEAFF. In DNA form, the CDR3 reads TGTGCCACCTTTTCAGGGGGCGTAAGGACCGAAGCTTTCTTT. V usage is TRBV6-5 and J usage is TRBJ1-1; 8 nucleotides match TRBD1. The germline CDR1 and CDR2 sequences are MNHEY and SVGAGI. This CDR3 has 14 residues. The J segment lost 8 bases and the V segment lost 10 bases, leaving 15 bases of the junction unmatched.

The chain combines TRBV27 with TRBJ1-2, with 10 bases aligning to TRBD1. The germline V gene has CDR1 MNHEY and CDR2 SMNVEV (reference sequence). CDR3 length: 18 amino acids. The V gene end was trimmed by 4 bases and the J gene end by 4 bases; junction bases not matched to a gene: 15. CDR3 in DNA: TGTGCCAGCAGTTCAATCGGGACAGGGGCTGCCGCATTCTATGGCTACACCTTC. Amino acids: CASSSIGTGAAAFYGYTF.

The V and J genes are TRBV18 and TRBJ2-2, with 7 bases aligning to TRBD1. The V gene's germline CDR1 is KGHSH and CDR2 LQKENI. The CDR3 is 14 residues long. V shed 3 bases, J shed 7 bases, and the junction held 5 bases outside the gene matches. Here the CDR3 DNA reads TGTGCCAGCTCACCGGACAGGCAGGTCGGGGAGCTGTTTTTT. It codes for CASSPDRQVGELFF. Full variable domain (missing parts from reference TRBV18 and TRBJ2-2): NAGVMQNPRHLVRRRGQEARLRCSPMKGHSHVYWYRQLPEEGLKFMVYLQKENIIDESGMPKERFSAEFPKEGPSILRIQQVVRGDSAAYFCASSPDRQVGELFFGEGSRLTVL.

In DNA, the CDR3 is TGTGCCAGCAGTCGGGGGAACACTGAAGCTTTCTTT. Its protein is CASSRGNTEAFF. V is TRBV7-8 and J is TRBJ1-1, with unresolved D. CDR3 length: 12 amino acids. V dropped 6 bases and J dropped 1 base, with 6 bases sitting between them. The V gene's germline CDR1 is SGHVS and CDR2 FQNEAQ. Full variable domain (remainder filled in from reference TRBV7-8 and TRBJ1-1): GAGVSQSPRYKVAKRGQDVALRCDPISGHVSLFWYQQALGQGPEFLTYFQNEAQLDKSGLPSDRFFAERPEGSVSTLKIQRTQQEDSAVYLCASSRGNTEAFFGQGTRLTVV.

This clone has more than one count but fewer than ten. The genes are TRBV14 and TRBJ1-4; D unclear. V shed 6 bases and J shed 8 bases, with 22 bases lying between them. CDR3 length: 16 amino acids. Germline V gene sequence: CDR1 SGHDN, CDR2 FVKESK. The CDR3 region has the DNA TGTGCCAGCAGTCAACCACGTGGGCCGGCGGGGGAAAAACTGTTTTTT. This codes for CASSQPRGPAGEKLFF. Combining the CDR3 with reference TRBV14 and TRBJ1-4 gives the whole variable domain EAGVTQFPSHSVIEKGQTVTLRCDPISGHDNLYWYRRVMGKEIKFLLHFVKESKQDESGMPNNRFLAERTGGTYSTLKVQPAELEDSGVYFCASSQPRGPAGEKLFFGSGTQLSVL.

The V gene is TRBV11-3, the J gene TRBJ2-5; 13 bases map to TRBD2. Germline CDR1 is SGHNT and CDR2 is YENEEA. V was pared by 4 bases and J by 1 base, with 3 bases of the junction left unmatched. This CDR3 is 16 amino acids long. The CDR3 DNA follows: TGTGCCAGCAGCTCCGGACTAGCGGGAGCCCAAGAGACCCAGTACTTC. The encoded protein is CASSSGLAGAQETQYF. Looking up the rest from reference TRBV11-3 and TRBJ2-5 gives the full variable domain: EAGVVQSPRYKIIEKKQPVAFWCNPISGHNTLYWYLQNLGQGPELLIRYENEEAVDDSQLPKDRFSAERLKGVDSTLKIQPAELGDSAVYLCASSSGLAGAQETQYFGPGTRLLVL.

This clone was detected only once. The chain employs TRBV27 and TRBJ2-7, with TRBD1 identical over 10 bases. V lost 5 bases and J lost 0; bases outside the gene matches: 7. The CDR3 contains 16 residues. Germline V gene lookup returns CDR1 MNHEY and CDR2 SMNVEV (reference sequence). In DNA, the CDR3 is TGTGCCAGCAGTACGGGGACAGGGGACTTCTCCTACGAGCAGTACTTC. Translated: CASSTGTGDFSYEQYF.

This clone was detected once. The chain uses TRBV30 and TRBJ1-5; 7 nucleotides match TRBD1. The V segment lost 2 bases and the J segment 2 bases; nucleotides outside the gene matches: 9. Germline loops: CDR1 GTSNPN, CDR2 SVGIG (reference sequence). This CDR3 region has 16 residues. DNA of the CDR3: TGTGCCTGGAGTCCCCGAAGGGGGCAGGGCAATCAGCCCCAGCATTTT. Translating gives CAWSPRRGQGNQPQHF.

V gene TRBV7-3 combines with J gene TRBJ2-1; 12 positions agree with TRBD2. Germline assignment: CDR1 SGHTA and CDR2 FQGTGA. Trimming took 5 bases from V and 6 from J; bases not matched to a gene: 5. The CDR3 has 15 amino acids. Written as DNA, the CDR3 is TGTGCCAGCAGCCTAGCGGGAGGGTGGGGCAATGAGCAGTTCTTC. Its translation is CASSLAGGWGNEQFF.

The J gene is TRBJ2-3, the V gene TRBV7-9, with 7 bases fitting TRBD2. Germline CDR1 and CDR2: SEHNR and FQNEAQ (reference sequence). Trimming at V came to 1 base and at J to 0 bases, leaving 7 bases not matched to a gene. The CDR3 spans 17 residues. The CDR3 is CASSLEALAVSTDTQYF. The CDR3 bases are TGTGCCAGCAGCTTAGAGGCGCTAGCGGTTAGCACAGATACGCAGTATTTT.

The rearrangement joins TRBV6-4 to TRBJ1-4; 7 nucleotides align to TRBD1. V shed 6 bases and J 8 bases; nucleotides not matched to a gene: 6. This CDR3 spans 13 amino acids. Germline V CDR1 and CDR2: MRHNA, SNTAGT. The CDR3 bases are TGTGCCAGCAGAGACAGGGAGGGCGAAAAACTGTTTTTT. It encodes CASRDREGEKLFF.

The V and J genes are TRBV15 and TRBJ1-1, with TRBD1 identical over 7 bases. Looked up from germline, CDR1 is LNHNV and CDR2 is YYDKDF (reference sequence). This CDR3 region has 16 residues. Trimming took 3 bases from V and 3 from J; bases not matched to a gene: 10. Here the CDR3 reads CATSRGEGGADTEAFF. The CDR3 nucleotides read TGTGCCACCAGCAGGGGGGAAGGGGGCGCGGACACTGAAGCTTTCTTT.

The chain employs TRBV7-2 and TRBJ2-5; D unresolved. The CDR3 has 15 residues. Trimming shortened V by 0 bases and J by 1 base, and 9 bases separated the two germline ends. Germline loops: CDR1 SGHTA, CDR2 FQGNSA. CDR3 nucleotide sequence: TGTGCCAGCAGCTTAGCTTCTAGATCCCAAGAGACCCAGTACTTC. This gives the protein CASSLASRSQETQYF.

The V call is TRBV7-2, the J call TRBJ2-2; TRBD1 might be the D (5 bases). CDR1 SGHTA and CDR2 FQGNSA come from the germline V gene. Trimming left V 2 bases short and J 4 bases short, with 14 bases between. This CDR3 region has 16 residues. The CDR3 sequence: CASSLPPTGTTGELFF. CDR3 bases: TGTGCCAGCAGCTTACCCCCAACAGGTACCACCGGGGAGCTGTTTTTT.

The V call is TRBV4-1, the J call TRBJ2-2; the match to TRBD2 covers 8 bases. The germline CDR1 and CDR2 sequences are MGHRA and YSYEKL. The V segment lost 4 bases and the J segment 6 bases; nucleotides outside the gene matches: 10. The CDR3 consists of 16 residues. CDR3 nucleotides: TGCGCCAGCAGCCCTCCGGGGGGGAGGGTGGCCGGGGAGCTGTTTTTT. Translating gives CASSPPGGRVAGELFF.

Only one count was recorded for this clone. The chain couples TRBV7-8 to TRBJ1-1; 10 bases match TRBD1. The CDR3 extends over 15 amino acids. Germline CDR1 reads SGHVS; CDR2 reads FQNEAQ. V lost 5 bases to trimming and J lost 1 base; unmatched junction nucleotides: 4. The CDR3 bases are TGTGCCAGCAGCCACCGGGACAGGGGGAACACTGAAGCTTTCTTT. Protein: CASSHRDRGNTEAFF.

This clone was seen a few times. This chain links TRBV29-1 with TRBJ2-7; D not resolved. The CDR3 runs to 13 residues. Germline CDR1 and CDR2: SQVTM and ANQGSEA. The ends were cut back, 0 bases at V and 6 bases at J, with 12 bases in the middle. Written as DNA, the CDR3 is TGCAGCGTTGAAGATATCTACAGTCTCGAGCAGTACTTC. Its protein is CSVEDIYSLEQYF.

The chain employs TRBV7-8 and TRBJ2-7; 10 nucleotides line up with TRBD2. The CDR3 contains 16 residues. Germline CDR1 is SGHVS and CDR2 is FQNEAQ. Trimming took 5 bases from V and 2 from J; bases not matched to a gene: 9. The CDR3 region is CASSMLRTSGPYEQYF. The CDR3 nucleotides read TGTGCCAGCAGCATGCTTCGGACTAGCGGTCCCTACGAGCAGTACTTC.

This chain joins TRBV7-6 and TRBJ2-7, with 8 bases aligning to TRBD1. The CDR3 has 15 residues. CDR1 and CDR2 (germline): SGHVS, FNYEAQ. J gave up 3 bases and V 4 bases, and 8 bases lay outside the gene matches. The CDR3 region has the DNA TGTGCCAGCAGCTCACTCCCGGGACAGGACTACGAGCAGTACTTC. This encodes CASSSLPGQDYEQYF.